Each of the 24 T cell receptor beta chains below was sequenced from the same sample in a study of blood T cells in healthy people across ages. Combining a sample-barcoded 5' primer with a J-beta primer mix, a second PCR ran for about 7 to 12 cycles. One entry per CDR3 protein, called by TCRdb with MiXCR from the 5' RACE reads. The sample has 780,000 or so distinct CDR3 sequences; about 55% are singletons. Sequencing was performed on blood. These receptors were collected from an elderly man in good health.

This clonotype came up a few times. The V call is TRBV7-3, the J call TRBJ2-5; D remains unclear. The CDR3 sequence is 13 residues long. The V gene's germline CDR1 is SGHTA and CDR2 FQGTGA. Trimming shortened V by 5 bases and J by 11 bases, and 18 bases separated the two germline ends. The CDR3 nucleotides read TGTGCCAGCAGCCCTTCCACTCTCAATGAGCAGTACTTC. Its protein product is CASSPSTLNEQYF.

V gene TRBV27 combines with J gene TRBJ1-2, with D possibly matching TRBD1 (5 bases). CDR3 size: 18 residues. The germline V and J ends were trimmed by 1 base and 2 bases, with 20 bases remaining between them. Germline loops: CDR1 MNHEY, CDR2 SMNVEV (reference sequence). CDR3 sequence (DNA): TGTGCCAGCAGTTTATTCTCCCCAGGGCCAAACTACAACTATGGCTACACCTTC. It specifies CASSLFSPGPNYNYGYTF.

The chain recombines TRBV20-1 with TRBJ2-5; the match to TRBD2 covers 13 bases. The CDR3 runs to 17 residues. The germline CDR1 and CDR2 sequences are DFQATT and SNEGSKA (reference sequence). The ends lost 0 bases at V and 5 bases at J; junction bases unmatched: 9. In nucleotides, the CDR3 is TGCAGTGCTAGAGATGCAACTAGCGGGAGGGCCGCTGAGACCCAGTACTTC. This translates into CSARDATSGRAAETQYF.

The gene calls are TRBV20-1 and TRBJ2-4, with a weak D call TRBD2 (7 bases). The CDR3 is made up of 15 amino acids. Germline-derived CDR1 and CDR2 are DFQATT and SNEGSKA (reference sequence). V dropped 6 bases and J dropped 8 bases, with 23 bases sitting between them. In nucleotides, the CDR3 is TGCAGTGCCCCGGTGGTGGGGGGGCGGATAGACATTCAGTACTTC. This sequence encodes CSAPVVGGRIDIQYF.

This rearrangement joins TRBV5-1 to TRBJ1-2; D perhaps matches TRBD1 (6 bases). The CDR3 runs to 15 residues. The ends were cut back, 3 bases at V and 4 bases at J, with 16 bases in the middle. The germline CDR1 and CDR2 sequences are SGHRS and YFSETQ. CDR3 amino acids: CASSSTTGLGYGYTF. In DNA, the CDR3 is TGCGCCAGCAGCTCGACGACAGGTTTGGGCTATGGCTACACCTTC.

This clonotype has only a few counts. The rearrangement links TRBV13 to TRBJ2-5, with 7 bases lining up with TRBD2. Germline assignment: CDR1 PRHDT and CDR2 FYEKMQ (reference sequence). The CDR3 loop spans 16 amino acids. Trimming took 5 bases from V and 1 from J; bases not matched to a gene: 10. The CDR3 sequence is CASSRAASGSQETQYF. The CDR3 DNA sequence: TGTGCCAGCAGCCGAGCGGCTAGCGGATCCCAAGAGACCCAGTACTTC.

The CDR3 here is CASSPRRDTNSPLHF. The CDR3 region has the DNA TGTGCCAGCAGCCCCCGCCGGGACACTAATTCACCCCTCCACTTT. The chain joins TRBV7-9 to TRBJ1-6; D might be TRBD1 (6 bases). The CDR3 is 15 residues long. V lost 5 bases to trimming and J lost 6 bases, with 14 bases between them. Germline V gives CDR1 SEHNR, CDR2 FQNEAQ (reference sequence).

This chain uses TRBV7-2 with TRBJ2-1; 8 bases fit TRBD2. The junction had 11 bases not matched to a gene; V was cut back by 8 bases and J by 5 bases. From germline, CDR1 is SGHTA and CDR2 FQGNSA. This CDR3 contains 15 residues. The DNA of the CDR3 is TGTGCCAGCGGCCCCCCTAGCGGGTATAACAATGAGCAGTTCTTC. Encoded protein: CASGPPSGYNNEQFF. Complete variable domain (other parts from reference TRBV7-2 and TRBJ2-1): GAGVSQSPSNKVTEKGKDVELRCDPISGHTALYWYRQSLGQGLEFLIYFQGNSAPDKSGLPSDRFSAERTGGSVSTLTIQRTQQEDSAVYLCASGPPSGYNNEQFFGPGTRLTVL.

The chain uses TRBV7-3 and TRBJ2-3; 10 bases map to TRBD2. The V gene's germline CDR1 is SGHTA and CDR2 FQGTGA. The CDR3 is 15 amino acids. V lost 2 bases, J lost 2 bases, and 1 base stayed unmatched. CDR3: CASSLGTSDTDTQYF. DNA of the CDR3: TGTGCCAGCAGCTTAGGGACTAGCGACACAGATACGCAGTATTTT.

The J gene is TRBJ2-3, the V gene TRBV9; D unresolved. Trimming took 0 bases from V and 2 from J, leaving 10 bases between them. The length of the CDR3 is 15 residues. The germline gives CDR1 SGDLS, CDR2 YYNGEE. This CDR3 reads CASSVGQAPTDTQYF. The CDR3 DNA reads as TGTGCCAGCAGCGTAGGGCAGGCCCCCACAGATACGCAGTATTTT.

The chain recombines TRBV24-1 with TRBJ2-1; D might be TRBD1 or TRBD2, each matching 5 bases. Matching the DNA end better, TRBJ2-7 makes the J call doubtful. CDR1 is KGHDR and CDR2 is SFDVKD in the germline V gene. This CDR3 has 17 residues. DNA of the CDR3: TGTGCCACCAGTGGAAACCTTGAGGGGCACTCCTACAATGAGCAGTACTTC. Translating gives CATSGNLEGHSYNEQYF.

The CDR3 nucleotides are TGCAGTGCTAGAAGGCGGCCCGAGCAGTACTTC. Translating it yields CSARRRPEQYF. V and J are TRBV20-1 and TRBJ2-7; unclear D gene. Germline values: CDR1 DFQATT, CDR2 SNEGSKA (reference sequence). Trimming took off 2 bases at V and 6 bases at J, with 8 bases between the two ends. CDR3 length: 11 amino acids.

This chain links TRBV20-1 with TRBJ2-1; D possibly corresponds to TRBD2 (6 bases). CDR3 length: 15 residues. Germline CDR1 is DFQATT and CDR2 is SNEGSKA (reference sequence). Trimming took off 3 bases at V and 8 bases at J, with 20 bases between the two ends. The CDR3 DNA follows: TGCAGTGCTAGCCGGGGGACTGTTTCCGAGGATGAGCAGTTCTTC. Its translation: CSASRGTVSEDEQFF.

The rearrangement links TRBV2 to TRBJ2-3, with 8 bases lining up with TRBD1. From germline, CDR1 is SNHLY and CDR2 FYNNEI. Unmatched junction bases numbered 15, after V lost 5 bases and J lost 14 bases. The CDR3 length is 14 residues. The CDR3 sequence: CASSPGQGARYAYF. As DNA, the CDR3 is TGTGCCAGCAGTCCCGGACAGGGCGCCAGATACGCGTATTTT. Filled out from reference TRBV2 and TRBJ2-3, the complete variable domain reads EPEVTQTPSHQVTQMGQEVILRCVPISNHLYFYWYRQILGQKVEFLVSFYNNEISEKSEIFDDQFSVERPDGSNFTLKIRSTKLEDSAMYFCASSPGQGARYAYFGPGTRLTVL.

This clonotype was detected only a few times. The CDR3 loop is CAISDRGLTNEQYF. The CDR3 nucleotides are TGTGCCATCAGCGACAGGGGATTAACCAACGAGCAGTACTTC. The rearrangement joins TRBV10-3 to TRBJ2-7; 8 bases align to TRBD1. Germline V CDR1 and CDR2: ENHRY, SYGVKD. This CDR3 has 14 amino acids. Trimming cost V 6 bases and J 5 bases; bases outside gene matches: 9.

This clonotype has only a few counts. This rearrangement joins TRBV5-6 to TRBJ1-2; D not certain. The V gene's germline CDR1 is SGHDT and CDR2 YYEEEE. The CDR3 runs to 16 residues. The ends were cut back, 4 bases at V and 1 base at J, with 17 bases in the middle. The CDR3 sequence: CASSVGSGSSNYGYTF. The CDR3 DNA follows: TGTGCCAGCAGCGTTGGATCTGGCAGCAGTAACTATGGCTACACCTTC.

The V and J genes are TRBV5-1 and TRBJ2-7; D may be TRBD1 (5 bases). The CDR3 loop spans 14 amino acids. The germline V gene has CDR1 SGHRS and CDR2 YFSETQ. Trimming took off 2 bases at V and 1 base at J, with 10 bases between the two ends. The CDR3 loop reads CASSFQGISYEQYF. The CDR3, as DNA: TGCGCCAGCAGCTTTCAGGGAATATCCTACGAGCAGTACTTC.

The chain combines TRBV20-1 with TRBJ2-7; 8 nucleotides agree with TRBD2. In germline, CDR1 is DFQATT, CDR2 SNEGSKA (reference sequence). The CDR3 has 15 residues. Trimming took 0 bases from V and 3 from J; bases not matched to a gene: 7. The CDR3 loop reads CSARDGAGVGYEQYF. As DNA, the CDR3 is TGCAGTGCTAGAGATGGAGCGGGAGTTGGCTACGAGCAGTACTTC.

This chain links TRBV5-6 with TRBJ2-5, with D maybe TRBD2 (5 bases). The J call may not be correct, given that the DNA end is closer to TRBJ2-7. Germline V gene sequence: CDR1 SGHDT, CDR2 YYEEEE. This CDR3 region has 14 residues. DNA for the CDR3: TGTGCCAGCAGCTGGAGGCTAGATGAATACGAGCAGTACTTC. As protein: CASSWRLDEYEQYF.

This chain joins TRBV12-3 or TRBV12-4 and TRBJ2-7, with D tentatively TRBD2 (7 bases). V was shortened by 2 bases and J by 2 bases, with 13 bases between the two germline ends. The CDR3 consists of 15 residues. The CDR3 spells CASSLRGAATYEQYF. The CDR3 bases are TGTGCCAGCAGTTTACGGGGGGCGGCCACCTACGAGCAGTACTTC.

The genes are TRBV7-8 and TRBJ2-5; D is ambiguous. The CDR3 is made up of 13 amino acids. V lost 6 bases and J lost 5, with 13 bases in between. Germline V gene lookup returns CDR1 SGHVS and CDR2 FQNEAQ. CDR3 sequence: CASRGRAAETQYF. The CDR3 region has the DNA TGTGCCAGCAGGGGTAGGGCTGCGGAGACCCAGTACTTC.

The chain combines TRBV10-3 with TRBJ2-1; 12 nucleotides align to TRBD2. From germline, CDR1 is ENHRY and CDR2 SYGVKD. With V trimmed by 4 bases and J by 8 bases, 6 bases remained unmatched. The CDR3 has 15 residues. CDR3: CAISVTSGSEDEQFF. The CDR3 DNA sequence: TGTGCCATCAGTGTGACTAGCGGGAGTGAGGATGAGCAGTTCTTC.

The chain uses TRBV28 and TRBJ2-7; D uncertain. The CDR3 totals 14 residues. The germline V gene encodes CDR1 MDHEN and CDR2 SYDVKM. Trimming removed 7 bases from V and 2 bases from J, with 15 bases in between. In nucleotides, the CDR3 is TGTGCCAGCAACCCCGACGGCGCAGCCTACGAGCAGTACTTC. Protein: CASNPDGAAYEQYF.

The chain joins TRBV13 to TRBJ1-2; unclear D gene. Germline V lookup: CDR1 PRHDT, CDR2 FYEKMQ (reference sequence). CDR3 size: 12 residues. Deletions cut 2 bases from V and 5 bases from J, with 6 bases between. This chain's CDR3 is CASSLSSYGYTF. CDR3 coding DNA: TGTGCCAGCAGCTTATCCTCTTATGGCTACACCTTC.